This entry describes one T cell receptor beta chain. Its antigen is as yet unknown. The record originates from a study of T-cell memory formation after mild COVID-19. The wider study: Largely donor-specific TCR clusters were found. Study-wide results and caveats: Researchers could not confirm that second-wave clones peaking on day 37 targeted SARS-CoV-2.

TCRdb recomputed calls from the 5' RACE reads with MiXCR, one row per CDR3 protein. The table records about 57,000 distinct CDR3 sequences, roughly an eighth of them present only once. The CDR3 consists of 14 residues. The trim removed 3 bases at V and 8 bases at J, leaving 6 bases unmatched. This chain connects TRBV12-3 or TRBV12-4 to TRBJ1-3, with 8 bases matching TRBD1. This receptor was identified in a man younger than 35 who had mild COVID-19 (a few samples of this study predate the infection). Cell type and time point are not known. Sequences were obtained from PBMCs or a T cell subset sorted from them (not recorded which). CDR3 nucleotides: TGTGCCAGCAGTTTTCAGGGGGCCCATTACACCATATATTTT. Encoded protein: CASSFQGAHYTIYF.